This T cell receptor beta chain was identified in a study of beta chain features in type 1 diabetes listed by TCRdb under 2018. About the investigation overall: No differences in mean age, gender distribution, total cell number or subset yield were found between patients and healthy donors. Regulatory and stem cell-like memory subsets were isolated from only 8 patients and 8 healthy donors, whereas naive and central memory subsets came from all 30 or so donors. The study compared the TCRB repertoires of sorted circulating CD4+ T cell subsets in recently diagnosed type 1 diabetes patients with those in matched healthy donors. A total of 90 million to 140 million sorted cells were examined across all samples, and RNA yield correlated strongly with the number of cells per subset. The research as a whole found: Shorter templates might have been favored by PCR, but patient and control samples were amplified and corrected together, so both groups would have been affected equally by any skew. Because the HLA sub-analyses included only small numbers of individuals, any influence of HLA type on TCRB rearrangement was left unresolved. At VDJ recombination sites, type 1 diabetes patients had fewer insertions and more deleted nucleotides, which implies abnormalities in thymic rearrangement. A moderate but significant shortening of TCRB CDR3 length was observed in type 1 diabetes patients in all four CD4+ subsets. Because cDNA was sequenced instead of genomic DNA, highly expressing activated cells could be over-represented, though the groups showed no difference in activation or CD3 levels. The naive, central memory and regulatory TCRB repertoires appeared to resemble one another more closely among patients than among healthy donors.

A single peripheral blood draw of 95 to 150 mL on average was collected from each donor into heparinised tubes. Naive, central memory, regulatory and stem cell-like memory CD4+ T cells were sorted on a BD FACSAria II using a panel including CD45RO, CCR7, CD25, CD127, CD95 and CD27. Every sorted population had a purity above 98%. PBMCs were isolated immediately by Lymphoprep density gradient centrifugation and stained directly without culture. Samples were stained and sorted in pairs, with one healthy donor and one patient per experiment, so that batch effects were minimized. All of the isolated RNA was reverse transcribed with the High Capacity cDNA Reverse Transcription Kit, so expressed TCRB transcripts were sequenced. Naive, central memory and regulatory T cell samples underwent deep immunoSEQ sequencing, averaging approximately 3.3 million total reads per sample. Sorted cells were lysed in RLT buffer and RNA was extracted with DNase-treated RNeasy Micro or Mini kits, depending on cell number. Each cell subset was processed on its own to prevent cross-contamination, while patient and healthy donor samples were processed together. The immunoSEQ multiplex PCR was used to amplify TCRB sequences from cDNA, yielding 87-bp fragments that span the CDR3 region. Amplicons were sequenced on the Illumina HiSeq platform. The study's own analysis went as follows. Synthetic template baselines were used to correct PCR bias computationally, reads within Hamming distance 2 were collapsed together, and singletons that could not be merged were discarded. Reads were aligned against IMGT to assign V, D and J genes, CDR3 length and insertions or deletions at six rearrangement sites. Within each subset, clonotype counts were normalized to sorted cell number, and only after that were true diversity and Gini coefficients computed with the tcR R package. The overlap coefficient, calculated on TCRB nucleotide sequences, was used to quantify repertoire sharing. Out-of-frame TCRB sequences from naive cells were analyzed as a proxy for the pre-selection repertoire. The clones in this table, taken by TCRdb from immuneACCESS, are in-frame only. Not every clone is retained; where verified, under half of the shortfall comes from an unresolved V gene, and the cause of the rest is unknown. The V and J calls and clone size were taken over from that table, and D and trimming were inferred from the DNA. The sample table contains 500,000 to 800,000 clones; only one count was recorded for roughly 12% of them. More than 0.1% of the sample is held by the ten biggest clonotypes.

The CDR3 starts with the cysteine, ends with the phenylalanine, and has 14 residues. Left in the record is the CDR3 DNA by itself, 42 bases read in frame from the first base. V and J are truncated by 1 base and 11 bases respectively, leaving an intervening sequence of 17 bases. For CDR1 and CDR2, the germline V gene lists LGHNA and YSLEER. Turning to this clone: Its specific antigen is unknown. The sample holds no much larger clone one base away, and base qualities are not on file.

The chain is encoded by TRBV4-3 joined to TRBJ2-5; no D gene call is confident. The source material was naive CD4+ T cells from blood. The sample's cell subset or site, from its label and the paper: true naive CD4+ T cells. The source of this sequence is a man aged 30 to 39 with type 1 diabetes. The CDR3 amino acid sequence is: CASSQGGVLGEQYF. The nucleotides read TGCGCCAGCAGCCAAGGAGGAGTGTTGGGTGAGCAGTACTTC.